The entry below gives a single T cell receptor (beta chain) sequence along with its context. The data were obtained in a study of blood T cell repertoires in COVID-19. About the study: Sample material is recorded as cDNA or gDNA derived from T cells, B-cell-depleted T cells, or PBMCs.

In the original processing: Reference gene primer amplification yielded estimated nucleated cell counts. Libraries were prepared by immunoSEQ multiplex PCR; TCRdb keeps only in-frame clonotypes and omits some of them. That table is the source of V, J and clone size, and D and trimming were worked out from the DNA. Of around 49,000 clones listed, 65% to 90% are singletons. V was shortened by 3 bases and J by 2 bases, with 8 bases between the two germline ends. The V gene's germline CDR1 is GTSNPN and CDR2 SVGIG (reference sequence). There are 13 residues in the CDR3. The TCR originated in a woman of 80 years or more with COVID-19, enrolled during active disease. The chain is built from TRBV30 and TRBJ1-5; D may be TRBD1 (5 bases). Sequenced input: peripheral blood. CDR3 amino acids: CAWRGGGNQPQHF. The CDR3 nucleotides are TGTGCCTGGAGGGGGGGAGGCAATCAGCCCCAGCATTTT.